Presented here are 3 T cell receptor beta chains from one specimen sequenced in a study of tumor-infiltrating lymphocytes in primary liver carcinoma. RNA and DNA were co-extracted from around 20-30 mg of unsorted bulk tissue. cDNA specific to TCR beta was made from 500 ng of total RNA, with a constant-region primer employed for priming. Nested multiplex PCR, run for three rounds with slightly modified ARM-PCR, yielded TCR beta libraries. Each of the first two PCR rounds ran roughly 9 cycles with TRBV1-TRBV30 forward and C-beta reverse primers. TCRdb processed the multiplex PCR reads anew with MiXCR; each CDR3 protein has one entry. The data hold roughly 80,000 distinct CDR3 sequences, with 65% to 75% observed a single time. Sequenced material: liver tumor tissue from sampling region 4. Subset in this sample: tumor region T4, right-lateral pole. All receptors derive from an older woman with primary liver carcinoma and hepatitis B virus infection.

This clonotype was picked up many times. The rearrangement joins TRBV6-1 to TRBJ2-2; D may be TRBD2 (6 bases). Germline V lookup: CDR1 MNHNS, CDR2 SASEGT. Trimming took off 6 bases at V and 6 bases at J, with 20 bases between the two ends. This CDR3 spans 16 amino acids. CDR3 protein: CASRGRREMGAGELFF. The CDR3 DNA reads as TGTGCCAGCAGGGGTAGACGGGAGATGGGCGCCGGGGAGCTGTTTTTT.

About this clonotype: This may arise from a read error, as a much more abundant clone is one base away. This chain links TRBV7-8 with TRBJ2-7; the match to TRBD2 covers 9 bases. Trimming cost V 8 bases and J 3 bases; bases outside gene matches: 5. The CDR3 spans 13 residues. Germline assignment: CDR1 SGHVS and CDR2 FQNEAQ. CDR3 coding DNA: TGTGCCAGCGCGGGACTAGCAATCTACGAGCAGTACTTC. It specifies CASAGLAIYEQYF.

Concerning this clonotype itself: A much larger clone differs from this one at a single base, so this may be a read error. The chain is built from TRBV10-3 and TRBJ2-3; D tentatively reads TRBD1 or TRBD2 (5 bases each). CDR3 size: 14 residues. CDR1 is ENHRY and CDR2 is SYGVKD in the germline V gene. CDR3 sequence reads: CAVSEGQSTDTQYF. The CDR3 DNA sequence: TGTGCCGTCAGTGAGGGGCAGAGCACAGATACGCAGTATTTT.